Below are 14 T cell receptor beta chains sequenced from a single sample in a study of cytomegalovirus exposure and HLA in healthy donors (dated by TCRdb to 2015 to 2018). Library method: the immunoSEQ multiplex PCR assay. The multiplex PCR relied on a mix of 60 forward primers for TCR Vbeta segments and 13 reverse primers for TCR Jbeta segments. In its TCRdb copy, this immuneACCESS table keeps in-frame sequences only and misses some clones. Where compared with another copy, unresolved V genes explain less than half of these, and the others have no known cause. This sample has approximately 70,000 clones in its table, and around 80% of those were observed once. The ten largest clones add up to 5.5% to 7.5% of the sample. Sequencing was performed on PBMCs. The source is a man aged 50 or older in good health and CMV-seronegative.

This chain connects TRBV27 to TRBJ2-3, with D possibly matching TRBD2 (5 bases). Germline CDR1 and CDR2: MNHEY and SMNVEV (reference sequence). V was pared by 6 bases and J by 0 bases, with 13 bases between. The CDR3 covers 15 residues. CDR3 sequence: CASRDFGGSTDTQYF. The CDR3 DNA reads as TGTGCCAGCAGGGACTTCGGAGGTAGCACAGATACGCAGTATTTT.

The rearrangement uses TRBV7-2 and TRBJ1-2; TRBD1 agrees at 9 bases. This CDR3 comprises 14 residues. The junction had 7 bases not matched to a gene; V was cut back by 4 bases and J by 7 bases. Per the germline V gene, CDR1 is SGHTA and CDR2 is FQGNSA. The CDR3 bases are TGTGCCAGCAGCTCAAGGACAGGGGCGGCTGGCTACACCTTC. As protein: CASSSRTGAAGYTF.

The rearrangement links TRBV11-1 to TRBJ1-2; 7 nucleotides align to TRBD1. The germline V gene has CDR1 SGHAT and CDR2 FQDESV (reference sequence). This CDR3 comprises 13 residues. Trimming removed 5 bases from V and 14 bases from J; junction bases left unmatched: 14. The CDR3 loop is CASSPNVDRVGTF. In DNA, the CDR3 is TGTGCCAGCAGCCCAAACGTCGACAGGGTGGGAACCTTC.

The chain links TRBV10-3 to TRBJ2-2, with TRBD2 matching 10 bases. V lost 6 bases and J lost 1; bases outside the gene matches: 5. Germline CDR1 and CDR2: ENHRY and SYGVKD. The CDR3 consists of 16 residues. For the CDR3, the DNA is TGTGCCATCAGCTTCACTAGCGGGGTGAACACCGGGGAGCTGTTTTTT. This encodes CAISFTSGVNTGELFF.

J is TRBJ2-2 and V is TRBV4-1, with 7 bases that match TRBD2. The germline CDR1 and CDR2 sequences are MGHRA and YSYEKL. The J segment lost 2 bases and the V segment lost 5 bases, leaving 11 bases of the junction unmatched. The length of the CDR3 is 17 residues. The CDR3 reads CASSWKAGAINTGELFF. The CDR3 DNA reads TGCGCCAGCAGCTGGAAGGCGGGAGCGATCAACACCGGGGAGCTGTTTTTT.

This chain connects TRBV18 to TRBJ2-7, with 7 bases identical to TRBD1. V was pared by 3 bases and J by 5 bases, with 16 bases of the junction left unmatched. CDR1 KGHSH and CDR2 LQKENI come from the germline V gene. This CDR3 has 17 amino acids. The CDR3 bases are TGTGCCAGCTCACCTTTCATAACTAAATCAGGGGGTCACGAGCAGTACTTC. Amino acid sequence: CASSPFITKSGGHEQYF.

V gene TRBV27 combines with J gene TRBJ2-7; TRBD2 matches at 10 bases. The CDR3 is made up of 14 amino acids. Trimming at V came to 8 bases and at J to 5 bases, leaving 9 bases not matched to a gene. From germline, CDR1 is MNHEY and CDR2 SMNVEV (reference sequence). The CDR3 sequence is CASHLAGAVNEQYF. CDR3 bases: TGTGCCAGCCATCTAGCGGGAGCCGTCAACGAGCAGTACTTC.

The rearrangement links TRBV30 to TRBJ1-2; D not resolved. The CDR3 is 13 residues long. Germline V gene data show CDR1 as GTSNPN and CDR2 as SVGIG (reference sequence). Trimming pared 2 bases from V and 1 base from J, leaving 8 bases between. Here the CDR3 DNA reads TGTGCCTGGAGTAACAATTTTAACTATGGCTACACCTTC. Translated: CAWSNNFNYGYTF.

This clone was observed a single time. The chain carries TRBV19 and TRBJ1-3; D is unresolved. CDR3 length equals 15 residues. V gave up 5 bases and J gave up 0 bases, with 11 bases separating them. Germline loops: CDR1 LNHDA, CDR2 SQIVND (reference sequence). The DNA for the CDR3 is TGTGCCAGTAGTTTCTGGAGGGCCTCTGGAAACACCATATATTTT. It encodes CASSFWRASGNTIYF.

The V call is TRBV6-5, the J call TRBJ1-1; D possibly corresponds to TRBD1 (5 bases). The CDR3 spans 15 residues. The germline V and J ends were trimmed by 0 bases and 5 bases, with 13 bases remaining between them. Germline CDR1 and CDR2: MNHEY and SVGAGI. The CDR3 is CASSYSSQAGTEAFF. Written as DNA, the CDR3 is TGTGCCAGCAGTTACTCGTCTCAGGCAGGGACTGAAGCTTTCTTT.

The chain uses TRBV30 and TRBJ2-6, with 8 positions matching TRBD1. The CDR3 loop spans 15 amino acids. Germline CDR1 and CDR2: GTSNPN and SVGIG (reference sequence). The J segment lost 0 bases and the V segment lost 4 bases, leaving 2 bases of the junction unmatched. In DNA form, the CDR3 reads TGTGCCTGGACCCAGGGGGCCTCTGGGGCCAACGTCCTGACTTTC. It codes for CAWTQGASGANVLTF.

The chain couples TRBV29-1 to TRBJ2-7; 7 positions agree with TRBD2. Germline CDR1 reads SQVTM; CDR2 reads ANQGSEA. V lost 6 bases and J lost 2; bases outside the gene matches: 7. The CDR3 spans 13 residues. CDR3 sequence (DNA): TGCAGCGTCCGTGGGGGGGTAACCTACGAGCAGTACTTC. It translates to CSVRGGVTYEQYF.

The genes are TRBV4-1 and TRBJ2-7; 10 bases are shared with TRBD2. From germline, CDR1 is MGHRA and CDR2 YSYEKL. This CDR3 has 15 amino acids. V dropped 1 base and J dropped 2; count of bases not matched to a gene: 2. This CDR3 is CASSQAAGGPYEQYF. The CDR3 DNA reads TGCGCCAGCAGCCAAGCAGCGGGGGGGCCCTACGAGCAGTACTTC.

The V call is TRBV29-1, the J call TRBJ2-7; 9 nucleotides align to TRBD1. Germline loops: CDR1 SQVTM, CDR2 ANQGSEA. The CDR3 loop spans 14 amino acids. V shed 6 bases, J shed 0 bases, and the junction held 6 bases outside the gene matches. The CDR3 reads CSVVDRGSSYEQYF. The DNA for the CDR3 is TGCAGCGTCGTAGACAGGGGGAGCTCCTACGAGCAGTACTTC.